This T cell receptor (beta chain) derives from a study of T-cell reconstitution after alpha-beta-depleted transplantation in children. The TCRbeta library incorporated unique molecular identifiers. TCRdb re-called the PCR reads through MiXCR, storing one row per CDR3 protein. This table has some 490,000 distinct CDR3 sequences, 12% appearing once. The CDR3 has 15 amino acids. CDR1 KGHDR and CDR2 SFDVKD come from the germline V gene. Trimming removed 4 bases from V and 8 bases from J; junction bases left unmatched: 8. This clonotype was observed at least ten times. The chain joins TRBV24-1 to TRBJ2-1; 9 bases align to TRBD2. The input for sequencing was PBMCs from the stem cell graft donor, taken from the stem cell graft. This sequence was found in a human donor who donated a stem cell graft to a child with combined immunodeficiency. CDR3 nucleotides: TGTGCCACCAGTGACGTTCGCGGGGGGGCATATGAGCAGTTCTTC. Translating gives CATSDVRGGAYEQFF.